The clone carrying this TCR beta chain was found a few times. Its target is not known. Construction of the TCRbeta library involved unique molecular identifiers. MiXCR, run by TCRdb on the PCR reads, gives a single entry per CDR3 protein. The sample records just under 350,000 distinct CDR3 sequences, around 15% being singletons. This entry is derived from a study of T-cell reconstitution after alpha-beta-depleted transplantation in children. Study-level findings and limits: Newly made T cells mostly supplied T-cell counts and diversity one year after transplant. Reportedly, alpha-beta T cells present about two months post-transplant originated from several hundred expanded clones of graft origin. Certain patients had high TCRbeta diversity at day 60, and it came from recipient T cells and thymic progenitors that survived.

The CDR3 runs 14 residues. Germline V CDR1 and CDR2: MDHEN, SYDVKM. V was clipped by 8 bases and J by 4 bases, with 18 bases between them. The sequence was obtained from a male patient between 2 and 15 years old who had a stem cell transplant for acute lymphoblastic leukemia, so the T cells may come from the graft donor. The rearrangement links TRBV28 to TRBJ2-7; weak D call: TRBD2 (6 bases). The material sequenced was PBMCs, mostly from graft donor cells, taken 360 days after TCRalphabeta/CD19-depleted stem cell transplant. CDR3 loop: CASSGGAPTYEQYF. The CDR3 DNA follows: TGTGCCAGCTCTGGAGGGGCCCCCACTTACGAGCAGTACTTC.